Each of the 18 T cell receptor beta chains below was sequenced from the same sample in a study of monozygotic twins with inflammatory bowel disease. TCRdb reprocessed the 5' RACE reads and reports one entry per CDR3 protein, with no DNA. The sample table sets out approximately 400,000 distinct CDR3 sequences. The sequenced sample consisted of blood. These receptors were obtained from a human donor with ulcerative colitis or Crohn's disease, or a healthy co-twin of an affected twin (not recorded which).

CDR3: CASTGDSYEQYF. The chain couples TRBV11-2 to TRBJ2-7. Per the germline V gene, CDR1 is SGHAT and CDR2 is FQNNGV. The CDR3 contains 12 residues.

This chain links TRBV7-9 with TRBJ2-1; there is no DNA to check the TCRdb D call of TRBD1. From germline, CDR1 is SEHNR and CDR2 FQNEAQ (reference sequence). The CDR3 consists of 14 residues. The CDR3 is CASSLELAGEGQFF. Supplemented by reference TRBV7-9 and TRBJ2-1, the full variable domain reads DTGVSQNPRHKITKRGQNVTFRCDPISEHNRLYWYRQTLGQGPEFLTYFQNEAQLEKSRLLSDRFSAERPKGSFSTLEIQRTEQGDSAMYLCASSLELAGEGQFFGPGTRLTVL.

The chain couples TRBV30 to TRBJ1-1; with no DNA, the TCRdb D assignment of TRBD1 cannot be verified. In germline, CDR1 is GTSNPN, CDR2 SVGIG (reference sequence). This CDR3 is built from 16 residues. The CDR3 loop reads CAWSPLLGGAQDEAFF.

The chain uses TRBV20-1 and TRBJ2-2; TCRdb proposes TRBD2, but this gene call is untestable without DNA. The CDR3 is 18 amino acids. Germline values: CDR1 DFQATT, CDR2 SNEGSKA (reference sequence). CDR3 amino acids: CSARDTSGRPRNTGELFF.

The CDR3: CASSLYQGLGGGEQFF. The J gene is TRBJ2-1, the V gene TRBV12-3 or TRBV12-4; the TRBD2 assignment by TCRdb is unverifiable without DNA. This CDR3 is built from 16 residues.

This chain links TRBV5-1 with TRBJ2-3; TCRdb picks TRBD1, but there is no DNA to check that call. This CDR3 is built from 15 residues. CDR1 and CDR2 from the germline V gene are SGHRS and YFSETQ. CDR3 region: CASSLISAGADTQYF.

The chain uses TRBV19 and TRBJ2-1; the TRBD2 assignment by TCRdb is unverifiable without DNA. The CDR3 has 18 residues. The germline CDR1 and CDR2 sequences are LNHDA and SQIVND (reference sequence). The CDR3 protein is CASSMWDVAGVAYNEQFF.

The chain links TRBV12-5 to TRBJ2-2; TCRdb selects TRBD2, and the lack of DNA leaves this call unchecked. Germline V gene sequence: CDR1 LGHNT, CDR2 FRNRAP. This CDR3 contains 16 residues. The CDR3 loop reads CASGLVRTSGTGELFF.

This chain connects TRBV11-1 to TRBJ2-5; absent DNA, TCRdb's TRBD2 call cannot be checked. CDR1 is SGHAT, CDR2 FQDESV, per germline (reference sequence). The CDR3 runs 20 residues. CDR3 region: CASGIRWGRVPTAPQETQYF.

The chain couples TRBV20-1 to TRBJ2-5; TCRdb selects TRBD2, and the lack of DNA leaves this call unchecked. This CDR3 is built from 12 residues. Germline assignment: CDR1 DFQATT and CDR2 SNEGSKA (reference sequence). The CDR3 sequence is CSLGLAGETQYF.

The V call is TRBV27, the J call TRBJ2-7; TCRdb designates TRBD1, a call that cannot be tested without DNA. The CDR3 length is 12 residues. Germline lookup yields CDR1 MNHEY and CDR2 SMNVEV (reference sequence). CDR3 loop: CASSQDRREQYF.

This chain links TRBV18 with TRBJ1-1. The CDR3 length is 12 residues. Germline V gene data show CDR1 as KGHSH and CDR2 as LQKENI. The CDR3 reads CASSPDNPEAFF. Looking up the rest from reference TRBV18 and TRBJ1-1 gives the full variable domain: NAGVMQNPRHLVRRRGQEARLRCSPMKGHSHVYWYRQLPEEGLKFMVYLQKENIIDESGMPKERFSAEFPKEGPSILRIQQVVRGDSAAYFCASSPDNPEAFFGQGTRLTVV.

The chain recombines TRBV30 with TRBJ2-2; TCRdb designates TRBD1, a call that cannot be tested without DNA. The CDR3 covers 14 residues. Germline-derived CDR1 and CDR2 are GTSNPN and SVGIG (reference sequence). The chain's CDR3 is CAWVRQTNTGELFF.

This rearrangement joins TRBV20-1 to TRBJ1-1. Germline V gene sequence: CDR1 DFQATT, CDR2 SNEGSKA (reference sequence). The CDR3 extends over 13 amino acids. CDR3 amino acids: CSARREVATEAFF.

The CDR3 here is CSARDILAGGSDTQYF. The rearrangement links TRBV20-1 to TRBJ2-3; the TRBD2 assignment by TCRdb is unverifiable without DNA. Looked up from germline, CDR1 is DFQATT and CDR2 is SNEGSKA (reference sequence). The CDR3 sequence is 16 residues long.

The rearrangement joins TRBV6-1 to TRBJ2-2; TCRdb's D call of TRBD1 is untestable without DNA. The germline CDR1 and CDR2 sequences are MNHNS and SASEGT. This CDR3 contains 16 residues. The CDR3 spells CASSPGTGLSTGELFF.

This rearrangement joins TRBV19 to TRBJ1-2. The CDR3 consists of 17 residues. Per germline, CDR1 LNHDA and CDR2 SQIVND (reference sequence). The CDR3: CASSALAWTAANYGYTF.

This chain links TRBV5-1 with TRBJ1-5; the D gene TCRdb calls, TRBD1, cannot be checked with no DNA. Germline CDR1 and CDR2: SGHRS and YFSETQ. This CDR3 has 15 amino acids. The CDR3 sequence: CASSPSGQGDQPQHF.